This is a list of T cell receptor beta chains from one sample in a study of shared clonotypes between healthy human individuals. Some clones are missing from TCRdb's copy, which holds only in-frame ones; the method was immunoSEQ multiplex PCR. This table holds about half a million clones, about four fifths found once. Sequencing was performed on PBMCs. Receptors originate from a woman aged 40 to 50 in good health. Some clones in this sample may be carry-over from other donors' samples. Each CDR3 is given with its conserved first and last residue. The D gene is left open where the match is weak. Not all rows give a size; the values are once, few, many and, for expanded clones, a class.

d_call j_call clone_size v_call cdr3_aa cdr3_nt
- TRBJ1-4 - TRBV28 CASSRSGRTNEKLFF TGTGCCAGCAGCCGCTCAGGGAGAACAAATGAAAAACTGTTTTTT
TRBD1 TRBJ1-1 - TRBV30 CAWSVRTGDTEAFF TGTGCCTGGAGTGTGAGGACAGGGGACACTGAAGCTTTCTTT
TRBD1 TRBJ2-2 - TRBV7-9 CASSPLQGAPGELFF TGTGCCAGCAGTCCACTACAGGGGGCTCCCGGGGAGCTGTTTTTT
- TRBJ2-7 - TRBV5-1 CASSFGDYHYEQYF TGCGCCAGCAGCTTTGGAGACTACCACTACGAGCAGTACTTC
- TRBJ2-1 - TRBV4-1 CASSHYNEQFF TGCGCCAGCAGCCACTACAATGAGCAGTTCTTC
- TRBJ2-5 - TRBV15 CATSKGGMYQETQYF TGTGCCACCAGCAAGGGCGGAATGTACCAAGAGACCCAGTACTTC
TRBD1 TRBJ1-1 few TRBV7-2 CASTAPGGTEAFF TGTGCCAGCACCGCCCCAGGGGGCACTGAAGCTTTCTTT
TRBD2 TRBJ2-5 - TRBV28 CASSGGGIIAGQETQYF TGTGCCAGCAGCGGGGGTGGGATCATAGCGGGCCAAGAGACCCAGTACTTC
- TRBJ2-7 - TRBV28 CASSFPRTDSSYEQYF TGTGCCAGCAGTTTTCCCAGGACGGATAGCTCCTACGAGCAGTACTTC
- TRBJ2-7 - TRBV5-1 CASSLNVRTYEQYF TGCGCCAGCAGCTTGAACGTCAGAACCTACGAGCAGTACTTC
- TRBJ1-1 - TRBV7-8 CASSFNPGLGTEAFF TGTGCCAGCAGCTTTAACCCGGGCTTAGGAACTGAAGCTTTCTTT
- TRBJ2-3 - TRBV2 CASSAGASTDTQYF TGTGCCAGCAGTGCGGGTGCTAGCACAGATACGCAGTATTTT
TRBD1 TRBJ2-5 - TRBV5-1 CASSLADRGTQETQYF TGCGCCAGCAGCTTGGCCGACAGGGGAACCCAAGAGACCCAGTACTTC
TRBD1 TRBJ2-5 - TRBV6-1 CASSEGTGGQETQYF TGTGCCAGCAGTGAGGGGACAGGGGGCCAAGAGACCCAGTACTTC